Reported below is one TCR beta chain. The antigen remains undetermined. TCRB transcripts that were expressed got sequenced, as all of the isolated RNA had been reverse transcribed. The assay was immunoSEQ multiplex PCR, and TCRdb's table has in-frame clones only and misses some. The sample lists more than 250,000 clones, approximately 14% occurring once. The data were taken from a study of beta chain features in type 1 diabetes. Overall study results and limits: For Type 1 diabetes patients, all four CD4+ subsets carried TCRB CDR3s that were moderately but significantly shorter. It was possible that PCR favored shorter templates, equally so in patients and controls.

From germline, CDR1 is SGHTA and CDR2 FQGTGA. There are 15 residues in the CDR3. V was trimmed by 5 bases and J by 5 bases, leaving 16 bases between them. This sequence was found in a man aged 25-40 years with type 1 diabetes. Specimen: naive CD4+ T cells from blood. The chain joins TRBV7-3 to TRBJ2-1; perhaps TRBD2 as D (6 bases). The DNA of the CDR3 is TGTGCCAGCAGCGCCTCGCTAGCGTTCAACAATGAGCAGTTCTTC. It encodes CASSASLAFNNEQFF.